The 16 T cell receptor beta chains given below trace back to one sample, sequenced in a study of response to subunit inactivated influenza vaccine. TCRdb ran MiXCR on the RT-PCR reads and lists one entry per CDR3 protein. The repertoire consists of approximately 500,000 distinct CDR3 sequences, with roughly 25% occurring once and the leading ten covering around 2.8%. These data were also filed under a second study, of T cells expressing NK-cell markers. That study reports: UMI-tagged 5'RACE template switching yielded the TCR beta cDNA.

Here the sequenced sample was CD4+ T cells sorted from PBMCs, taken approximately 12 days after vaccination. These receptors all stem from a man aged 50 or older who received an inactivated influenza vaccine.

A few counts support this clonotype. The chain combines TRBV20-1 with TRBJ1-4; D gene uncertain. Per the germline V gene, CDR1 is DFQATT and CDR2 is SNEGSKA (reference sequence). This CDR3 has 14 amino acids. Trimming cost V 2 bases and J 0 bases, with 7 bases left between them. The CDR3 DNA follows: TGCAGTGCTAGAAAGGGTGCAACTAATGAAAAACTGTTTTTT. Translating it yields CSARKGATNEKLFF.

A few counts support this clonotype. V gene TRBV4-1 combines with J gene TRBJ2-3, with no clear D. The CDR3 is 15 amino acids. Per germline, CDR1 MGHRA and CDR2 YSYEKL. Trimming cost V 0 bases and J 4 bases, with 11 bases left between them. The CDR3 loop is CASSQEGSVADTQYF. The CDR3 DNA follows: TGCGCCAGCAGCCAAGAAGGCAGCGTAGCAGATACGCAGTATTTT.

V and J are TRBV6-7 and TRBJ2-1, with 7 positions matching TRBD1. TRBV6-7 is an ORF, with its function uncertain. J lost 15 bases, V lost 6 bases, and 14 bases had no gene match. CDR3 length: 13 amino acids. The CDR3 loop is CASRWQIRQGAFF. The CDR3 DNA is TGTGCCAGCAGATGGCAAATTAGACAGGGTGCGTTCTTC.

This clonotype was counted many times. The rearrangement uses TRBV30 and TRBJ2-1; D is possibly TRBD1 (5 bases). With 8 bases removed from V and 0 bases from J, the gap between germline ends came to 20 bases. Germline V lookup: CDR1 GTSNPN, CDR2 SVGIG (reference sequence). The CDR3 consists of 16 residues. CDR3 in amino acids: CASIRGTLGSYNEQFF. The CDR3, as DNA: TGTGCCAGCATAAGGGGTACCCTGGGCTCCTACAATGAGCAGTTCTTC.

This clonotype has a handful of counts. This chain connects TRBV5-1 to TRBJ2-3; D gene unclear. V gave up 0 bases and J gave up 0 bases, with 5 bases separating them. Per the germline V gene, CDR1 is SGHRS and CDR2 is YFSETQ. This CDR3 contains 14 residues. CDR3 sequence (DNA): TGCGCCAGCAGCTTGGCGGAGAGCACAGATACGCAGTATTTT. It encodes CASSLAESTDTQYF.

This sequence joins TRBV20-1 and TRBJ1-2; D not certain. Trimming cost V 1 base and J 0 bases, with 9 bases left between them. Germline loops: CDR1 DFQATT, CDR2 SNEGSKA (reference sequence). CDR3 length equals 14 residues. CDR3 coding DNA: TGCAGTGCTAGAGTCGTCTCCTCTAACTATGGCTACACCTTC. Translating gives CSARVVSSNYGYTF.

In its sample, this clonotype was seen a few times. This chain uses TRBV5-1 with TRBJ1-5, with D uncertain. The CDR3 is 16 amino acids. Per germline, CDR1 SGHRS and CDR2 YFSETQ. Trimming pared 10 bases from V and 7 bases from J, leaving 27 bases between. CDR3 sequence (DNA): TGCGCCGGACTTGCCCCGAGCCTGGCCCACAAACAGCCCCAGCATTTT. The encoded protein is CAGLAPSLAHKQPQHF.

This clonotype has a count of ten or more. The rearrangement uses TRBV6-1 and TRBJ2-7; D remains unclear. The length of the CDR3 is 14 residues. Deletions cut 5 bases from V and 3 bases from J, with 14 bases between. Germline assignment: CDR1 MNHNS and CDR2 SASEGT. The CDR3 bases are TGTGCCAGCAGTACCCCCTCCACTGGCTACGAGCAGTACTTC. This codes for CASSTPSTGYEQYF.

This clonotype has a handful of counts. V is TRBV10-2 and J is TRBJ1-2, with 10 bases aligning to TRBD1. Trimming removed 4 bases from V and 0 bases from J; junction bases left unmatched: 8. Looked up from germline, CDR1 is WSHSY and CDR2 is SAAADI. This CDR3 contains 17 residues. The CDR3 is CASSGPGTGEANYGYTF. For the CDR3, the DNA is TGCGCCAGCAGTGGACCAGGGACAGGGGAAGCTAACTATGGCTACACCTTC.

The chain has TRBV18 and TRBJ2-6; TRBD1 matches at 9 bases. J was trimmed by 4 bases and V by 8 bases; bases with no gene match: 6. Germline V gene lookup returns CDR1 KGHSH and CDR2 LQKENI. CDR3 size: 15 residues. CDR3 coding DNA: TGTGCCAGCCGGGACAGGGTGGACGGGGCCAACGTCCTGACTTTC. This gives the protein CASRDRVDGANVLTF.

The V and J genes are TRBV12-3 or TRBV12-4 and TRBJ1-1; a weak D match, TRBD1 (5 bases). Trimming shortened V by 2 bases and J by 8 bases, and 9 bases separated the two germline ends. This CDR3 has 12 amino acids. For the CDR3, the DNA is TGTGCCAGCAGTTTAAGGGGCATGGAAGCTTTCTTT. This translates into CASSLRGMEAFF.

This clonotype was seen a few times. The V gene is TRBV5-1, the J gene TRBJ2-2, with 8 bases aligning to TRBD2. The germline CDR1 and CDR2 sequences are SGHRS and YFSETQ. This CDR3 contains 18 residues. The V gene end was trimmed by 4 bases and the J gene end by 4 bases; junction bases not matched to a gene: 15. CDR3 DNA: TGCGCCAGCAGCCCGCCCTTGGCCGGGACTAGTGCCACCGGGGAGCTGTTTTTT. Encoded protein: CASSPPLAGTSATGELFF.

This clonotype was found a few times. The chain carries TRBV27 and TRBJ1-1; TRBD1 might be the D (5 bases). The CDR3 sequence is 15 residues long. V lost 7 bases and J lost 6, with 21 bases in between. Germline CDR1 reads MNHEY; CDR2 reads SMNVEV (reference sequence). In nucleotides, the CDR3 is TGTGCCAGCACCCGGGGGAGCATGATTCATGCTGAAGCTTTCTTT. Translated: CASTRGSMIHAEAFF.

The chain couples TRBV12-3 or TRBV12-4 to TRBJ1-1; no clear D. This CDR3 has 13 residues. V was shortened by 6 bases and J by 3 bases, with 11 bases between the two germline ends. The CDR3 reads CASSPRHYTEAFF. The DNA of the CDR3 is TGTGCCAGCAGCCCACGACATTACACTGAAGCTTTCTTT.

The rearrangement uses TRBV29-1 and TRBJ2-7; D ambiguous. V was cut by 4 bases and J by 0 bases, with 10 bases left in between. Germline V CDR1 and CDR2: SQVTM, ANQGSEA. This CDR3 has 13 residues. The CDR3 here is CSVGTSPSYEQYF. The CDR3 DNA follows: TGCAGCGTTGGGACCTCGCCCTCCTACGAGCAGTACTTC.

This clonotype occurred a few times. The V and J genes are TRBV12-3 or TRBV12-4 and TRBJ2-1; D possibly uses TRBD1 or TRBD2 (6 bases each). This CDR3 region has 14 residues. V was trimmed by 1 base and J by 8 bases, leaving 12 bases between them. The CDR3 sequence: CASSLERGVDEQFF. CDR3 in DNA: TGTGCCAGCAGTTTAGAGAGGGGGGTAGATGAGCAGTTCTTC.